The clone carrying this T cell receptor beta chain was observed at least ten times. Its antigen is currently unknown. This entry belongs to a study of neurological immune-mediated disorders. Study-level points and caveats: Because no CDR3 amino acid sequences were shared across subjects by expanded clones, private repertoires were suggested in all groups.

MiXCR, applied by TCRdb to the 5' RACE reads, yields one record per CDR3 protein. The repertoire includes under 45,000 distinct CDR3 sequences, about 14% of them detected once, and under 4.5% sits in the top ten. Germline V CDR1 and CDR2: LNHDA, SQIVND (reference sequence). This CDR3 is 15 amino acids long. V lost 6 bases, J lost 9 bases, and 11 bases stayed unmatched. The sequenced material came from CD4+ T cells from blood. The TCR originated in a woman aged 60 to 75 with HTLV-1-associated myelopathy (HAM/TSP). The J gene is TRBJ2-1, the V gene TRBV19; TRBD1 aligns across 10 bases. CDR3 loop: CASSLGRQGASEQFF. The CDR3 nucleotides read TGTGCCAGTAGCTTGGGGCGACAGGGGGCAAGTGAGCAGTTCTTC.